This TCR beta chain was recovered during a study of patients and donors after allogeneic stem cell transplantation. The sample holds many counts of this clonotype. One entry per CDR3 protein results from TCRdb running MiXCR on the RT-PCR reads. This table holds approximately 27,000 distinct CDR3 sequences, more than 8% found once. Germline CDR1 is MNHNS and CDR2 is SASEGT. There are 17 residues in the CDR3. V gave up 6 bases and J gave up 4 bases; unmatched junction bases: 11. Material for sequencing was blood, either unsorted or a sorted T cell fraction (not recorded which). V is TRBV6-1 and J is TRBJ2-5, with 13 bases matching TRBD2. This sequence originates from a human donor who was either an allogeneic HSCT recipient or a stem cell or donor lymphocyte infusion donor (not recorded which). It is not recorded whose cells these are; they may come from a transplant donor. The CDR3 here is CASRRLAGGKGGETQYF. Here the CDR3 DNA reads TGTGCCAGCAGAAGACTAGCGGGGGGAAAGGGGGGAGAGACCCAGTACTTC.